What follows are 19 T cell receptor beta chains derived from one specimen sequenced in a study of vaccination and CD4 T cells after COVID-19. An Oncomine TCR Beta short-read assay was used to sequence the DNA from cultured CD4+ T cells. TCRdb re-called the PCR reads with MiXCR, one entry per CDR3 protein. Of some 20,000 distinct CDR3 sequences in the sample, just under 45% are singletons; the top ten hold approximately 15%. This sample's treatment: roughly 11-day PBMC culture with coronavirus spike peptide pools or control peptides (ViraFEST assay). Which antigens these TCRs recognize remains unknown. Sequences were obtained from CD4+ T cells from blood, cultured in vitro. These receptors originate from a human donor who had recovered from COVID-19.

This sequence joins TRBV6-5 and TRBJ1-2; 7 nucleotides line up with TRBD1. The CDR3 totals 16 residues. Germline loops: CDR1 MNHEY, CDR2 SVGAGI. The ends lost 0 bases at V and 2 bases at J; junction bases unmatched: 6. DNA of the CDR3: TGTGCCAGCAGTTACTCCTACGGGACAGTAAACTATGGCTACACCTTC. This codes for CASSYSYGTVNYGYTF.

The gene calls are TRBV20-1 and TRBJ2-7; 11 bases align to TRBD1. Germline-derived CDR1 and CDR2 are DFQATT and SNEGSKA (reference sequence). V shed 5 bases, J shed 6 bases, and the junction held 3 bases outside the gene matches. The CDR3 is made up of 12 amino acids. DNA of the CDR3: TGCAGTGCTTTCGGGACAGGGGGCGAGCAGTACTTC. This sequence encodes CSAFGTGGEQYF.

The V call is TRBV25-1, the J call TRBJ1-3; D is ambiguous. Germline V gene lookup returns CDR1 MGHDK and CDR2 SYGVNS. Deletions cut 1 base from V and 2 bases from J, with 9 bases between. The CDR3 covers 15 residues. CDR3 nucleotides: TGTGCCAGCAGTGAATGGGGTAGGACTGGAAACACCATATATTTT. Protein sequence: CASSEWGRTGNTIYF. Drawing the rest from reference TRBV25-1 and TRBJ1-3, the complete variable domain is EADIYQTPRYLVIGTGKKITLECSQTMGHDKMYWYQQDPGMELHLIHYSYGVNSTEKGDLSSESTVSRIRTEHFPLTLESARPSHTSQYLCASSEWGRTGNTIYFGEGSWLTVV.

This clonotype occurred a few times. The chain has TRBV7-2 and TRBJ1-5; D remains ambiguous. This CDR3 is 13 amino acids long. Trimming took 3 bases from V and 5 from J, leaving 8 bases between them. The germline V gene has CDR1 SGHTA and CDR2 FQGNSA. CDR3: CASSLLRDQPQHF. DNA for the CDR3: TGTGCCAGCAGCTTGCTGAGGGATCAGCCCCAGCATTTT.

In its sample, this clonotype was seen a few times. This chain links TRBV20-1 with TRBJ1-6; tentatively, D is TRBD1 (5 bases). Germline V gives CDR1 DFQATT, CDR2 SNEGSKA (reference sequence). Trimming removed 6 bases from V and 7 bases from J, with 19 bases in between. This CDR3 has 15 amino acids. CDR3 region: CSAFDSGPLNSPLHF. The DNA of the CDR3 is TGCAGTGCCTTCGACAGCGGTCCTTTGAATTCACCCCTCCACTTT.

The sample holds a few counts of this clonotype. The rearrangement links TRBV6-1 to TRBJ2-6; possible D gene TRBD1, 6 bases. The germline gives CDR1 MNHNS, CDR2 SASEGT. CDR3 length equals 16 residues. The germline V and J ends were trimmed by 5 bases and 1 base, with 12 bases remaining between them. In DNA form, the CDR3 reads TGTGCCAGCAGTAGATACAGGGTTTCTGGGGCCAACGTCCTGACTTTC. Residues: CASSRYRVSGANVLTF.

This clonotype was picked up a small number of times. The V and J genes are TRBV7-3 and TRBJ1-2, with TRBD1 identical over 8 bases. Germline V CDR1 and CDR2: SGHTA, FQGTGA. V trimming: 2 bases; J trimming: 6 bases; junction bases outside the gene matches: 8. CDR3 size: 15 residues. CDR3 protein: CASSLGQGVSHGYTF. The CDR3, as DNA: TGTGCCAGCAGCTTAGGACAGGGAGTGTCTCATGGCTACACCTTC.

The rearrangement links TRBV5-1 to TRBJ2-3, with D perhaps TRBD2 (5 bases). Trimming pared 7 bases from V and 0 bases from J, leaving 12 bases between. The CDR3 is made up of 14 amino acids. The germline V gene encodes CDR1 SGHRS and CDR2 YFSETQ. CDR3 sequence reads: CASVRGGSTDTQYF. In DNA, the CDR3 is TGCGCCAGCGTCCGAGGAGGTAGCACAGATACGCAGTATTTT. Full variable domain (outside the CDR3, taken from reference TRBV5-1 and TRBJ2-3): KAGVTQTPRYLIKTRGQQVTLSCSPISGHRSVSWYQQTPGQGLQFLFEYFSETQRNKGNFPGRFSGRQFSNSRSEMNVSTLELGDSALYLCASVRGGSTDTQYFGPGTRLTVL.

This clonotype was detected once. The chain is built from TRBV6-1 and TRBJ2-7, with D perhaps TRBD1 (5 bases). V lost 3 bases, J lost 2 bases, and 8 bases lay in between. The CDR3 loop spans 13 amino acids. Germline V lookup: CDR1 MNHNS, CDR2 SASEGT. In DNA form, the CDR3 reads TGTGCCAGCAGTGAGGGGCCTCCCTACGAGCAGTACTTC. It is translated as CASSEGPPYEQYF.

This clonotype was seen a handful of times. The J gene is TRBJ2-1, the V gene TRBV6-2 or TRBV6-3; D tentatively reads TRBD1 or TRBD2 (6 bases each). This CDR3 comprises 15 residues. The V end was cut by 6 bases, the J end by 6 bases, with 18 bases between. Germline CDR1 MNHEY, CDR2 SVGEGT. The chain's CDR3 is CASRPEGEAVNEQFF. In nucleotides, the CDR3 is TGTGCCAGCAGACCGGAGGGGGAAGCAGTCAATGAGCAGTTCTTC.

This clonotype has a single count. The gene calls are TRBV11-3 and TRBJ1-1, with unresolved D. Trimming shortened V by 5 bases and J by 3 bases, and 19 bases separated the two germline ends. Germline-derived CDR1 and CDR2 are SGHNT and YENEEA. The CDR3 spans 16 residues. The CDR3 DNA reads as TGTGCCAGCAGCCCAATACCCACCCCGTCGGACACTGAAGCTTTCTTT. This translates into CASSPIPTPSDTEAFF.

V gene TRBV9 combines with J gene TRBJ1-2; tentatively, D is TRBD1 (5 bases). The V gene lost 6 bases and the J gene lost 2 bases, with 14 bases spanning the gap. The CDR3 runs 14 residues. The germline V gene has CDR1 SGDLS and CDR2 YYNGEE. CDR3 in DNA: TGTGCCAGCAACCCGGGACGGTGGAACTATGGCTACACCTTC. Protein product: CASNPGRWNYGYTF. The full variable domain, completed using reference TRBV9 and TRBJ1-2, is DSGVTQTPKHLITATGQRVTLRCSPRSGDLSVYWYQQSLDQGLQFLIQYYNGEERAKGNILERFSAQQFPDLHSELNLSSLELGDSALYFCASNPGRWNYGYTFGSGTRLTVV.

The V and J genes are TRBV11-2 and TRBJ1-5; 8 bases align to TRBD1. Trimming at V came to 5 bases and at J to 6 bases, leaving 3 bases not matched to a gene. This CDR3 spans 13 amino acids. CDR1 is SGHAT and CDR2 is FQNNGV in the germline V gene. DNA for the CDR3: TGTGCCAGCAGCCCAGACAGGGGTCAGCCCCAGCATTTT. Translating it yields CASSPDRGQPQHF. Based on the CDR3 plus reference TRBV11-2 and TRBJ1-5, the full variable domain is EAGVAQSPRYKIIEKRQSVAFWCNPISGHATLYWYQQILGQGPKLLIQFQNNGVVDDSQLPKDRFSAERLKGVDSTLKIQPAKLEDSAVYLCASSPDRGQPQHFGDGTRLSIL.

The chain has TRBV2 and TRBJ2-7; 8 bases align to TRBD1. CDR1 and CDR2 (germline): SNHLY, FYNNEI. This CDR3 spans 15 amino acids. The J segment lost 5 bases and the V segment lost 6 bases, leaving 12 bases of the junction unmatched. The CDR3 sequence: CASSQNGQGTDEQYF. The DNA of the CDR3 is TGTGCCAGCAGCCAAAACGGACAGGGTACCGACGAGCAGTACTTC.

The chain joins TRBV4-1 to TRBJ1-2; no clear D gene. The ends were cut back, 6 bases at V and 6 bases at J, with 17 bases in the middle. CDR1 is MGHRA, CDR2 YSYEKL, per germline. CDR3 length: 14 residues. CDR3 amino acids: CASSRAGSGDGYTF. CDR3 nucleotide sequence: TGCGCCAGCAGTCGAGCCGGGAGTGGCGATGGCTACACCTTC.

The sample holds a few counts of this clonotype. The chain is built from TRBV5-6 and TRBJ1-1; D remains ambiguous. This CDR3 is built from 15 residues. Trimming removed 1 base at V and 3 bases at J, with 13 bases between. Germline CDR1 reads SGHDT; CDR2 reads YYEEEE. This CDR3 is CASSLSLQSDTEAFF. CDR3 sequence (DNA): TGTGCCAGCAGCTTGAGTCTACAGAGCGACACTGAAGCTTTCTTT.

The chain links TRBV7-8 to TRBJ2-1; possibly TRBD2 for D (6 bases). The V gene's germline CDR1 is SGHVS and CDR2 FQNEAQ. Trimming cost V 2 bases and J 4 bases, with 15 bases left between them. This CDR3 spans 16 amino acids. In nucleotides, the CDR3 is TGTGCCAGCAGCTTAAGGGCACTAGCCCAATACAATGAGCAGTTCTTC. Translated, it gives CASSLRALAQYNEQFF.

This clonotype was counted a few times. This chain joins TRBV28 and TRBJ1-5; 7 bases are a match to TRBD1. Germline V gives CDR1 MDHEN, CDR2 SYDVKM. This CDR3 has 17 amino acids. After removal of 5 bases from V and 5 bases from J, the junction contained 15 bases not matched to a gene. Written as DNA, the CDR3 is TGTGCCAGCAGTCTAAACCCGACAGGGTCCCGATATCAGCCCCAGCATTTT. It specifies CASSLNPTGSRYQPQHF. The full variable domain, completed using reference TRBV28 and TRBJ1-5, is DVKVTQSSRYLVKRTGEKVFLECVQDMDHENMFWYRQDPGLGLRLIYFSYDVKMKEKGDIPEGYSVSREKKERFSLILESASTNQTSMYLCASSLNPTGSRYQPQHFGDGTRLSIL.

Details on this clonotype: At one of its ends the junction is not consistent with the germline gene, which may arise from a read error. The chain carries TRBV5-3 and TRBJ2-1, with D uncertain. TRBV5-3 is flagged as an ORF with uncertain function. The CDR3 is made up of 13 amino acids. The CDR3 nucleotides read TGTGCCAGCAGCTTGACTGAACACAATGAGCAGTTCTTC. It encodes CASSLTEHNEQFF.